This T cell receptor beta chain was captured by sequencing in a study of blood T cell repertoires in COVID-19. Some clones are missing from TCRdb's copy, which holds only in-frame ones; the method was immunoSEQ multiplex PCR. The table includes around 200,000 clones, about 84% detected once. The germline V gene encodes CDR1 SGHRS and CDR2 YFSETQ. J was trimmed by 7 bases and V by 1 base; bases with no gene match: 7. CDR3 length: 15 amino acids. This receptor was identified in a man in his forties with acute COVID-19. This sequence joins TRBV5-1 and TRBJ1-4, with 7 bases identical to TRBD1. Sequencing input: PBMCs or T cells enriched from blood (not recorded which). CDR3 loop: CASSLIGTVAEKLFF. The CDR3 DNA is TGCGCCAGCAGCTTGATTGGGACAGTGGCTGAAAAACTGTTTTTT. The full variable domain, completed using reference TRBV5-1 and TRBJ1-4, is KAGVTQTPRYLIKTRGQQVTLSCSPISGHRSVSWYQQTPGQGLQFLFEYFSETQRNKGNFPGRFSGRQFSNSRSEMNVSTLELGDSALYLCASSLIGTVAEKLFFGSGTQLSVL.